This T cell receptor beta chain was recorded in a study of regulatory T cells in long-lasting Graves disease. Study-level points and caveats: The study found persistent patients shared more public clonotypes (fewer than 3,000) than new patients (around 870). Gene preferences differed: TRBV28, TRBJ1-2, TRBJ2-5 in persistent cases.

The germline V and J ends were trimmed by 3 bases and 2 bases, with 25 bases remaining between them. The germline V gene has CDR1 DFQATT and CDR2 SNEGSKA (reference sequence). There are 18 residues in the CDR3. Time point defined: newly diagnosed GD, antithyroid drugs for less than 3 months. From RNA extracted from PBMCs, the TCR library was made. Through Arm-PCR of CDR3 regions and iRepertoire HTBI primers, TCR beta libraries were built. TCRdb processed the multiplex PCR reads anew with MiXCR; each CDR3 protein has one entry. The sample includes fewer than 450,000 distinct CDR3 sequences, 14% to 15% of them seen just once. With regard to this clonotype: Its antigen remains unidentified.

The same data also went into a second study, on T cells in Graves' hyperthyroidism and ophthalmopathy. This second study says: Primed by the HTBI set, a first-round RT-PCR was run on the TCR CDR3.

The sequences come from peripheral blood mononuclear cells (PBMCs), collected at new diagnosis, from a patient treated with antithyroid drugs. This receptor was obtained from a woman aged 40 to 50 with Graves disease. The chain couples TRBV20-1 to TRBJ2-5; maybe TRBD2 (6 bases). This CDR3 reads CSASKPFSGVGSQETQYF. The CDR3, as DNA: TGCAGTGCTAGTAAGCCCTTTTCGGGGGTCGGGTCACAAGAGACCCAGTACTTC.